What follows describes a single T cell receptor (beta chain). The specificity of this receptor is unknown. A read error may account for a junction end that differs from germline. The library relied on 5' RACE. The sample was run on an Illumina HiSeq 2000. Template switching introduced a universal primer binding site; the final cDNA contained a unique molecular identifier, enabling accurate counting of TCR cDNA molecules. Specific primers in the conserved constant-segment region were used to synthesize first-strand cDNA for TCR alpha and beta chains. To control for contamination, every cDNA library was double barcoded, receiving both a SMART-Mk sample barcode and Illumina barcodes. TruSeq adapter sequences along with Illumina sample barcodes were introduced in two successive PCR steps. The Illumina HiSeq platform was used with custom primers to sequence TCR alpha and beta cDNA libraries. In the authors' own workflow: MiGEC processed the raw reads to extract unique molecular identifiers, while MiXCR was used to determine the CDR3 positions. Recombination models were inferred per individual with the repgenHMM and IGoR tools using an EM algorithm. The tcR package in R was used for shared clonotype analysis, with sharing normalized by the product of cloneset sizes. To study raw recombination without the effects of thymic and clonal selection, out-of-frame nonproductive sequences were analyzed. Using fastp trimming at Q25 and MiXCR clonotype assembly, TCRdb reanalyzed the public sequencing data and kept in-frame beta chains. CDR3 protein sequences are deduplicated, and each keeps its most common genes and DNA. The V and J calls, along with clone size, are taken from TCRdb and not from the paper's own processing. The sample data list fewer than 900,000 distinct CDR3 sequences, and over 15% of these were observed just once. Approximately 14% of the sample comes from the top ten.

Only healthy Caucasian donors were included. Three pairs of female monozygotic twins, all aged about 18 to 29 years, were included in the twin cohort. Peripheral blood mononuclear cells were used as the source from which RNA for TCR libraries was isolated. This entry comes from a study of identical twins (dated by TCRdb to about 2016). Regarding the research as a whole: To test whether fetal clonotypes persist, the study used deep sequencing on TCR alpha and beta repertoires from monozygotic twins, unrelated adults of various ages, and cord blood. To rule out contamination, replicate twin experiments were performed at different times with different library preparation protocols. Broader findings and caveats from the paper: Out-of-frame TCR alpha sharing in monozygotic twins was systematically underestimated by recombination models, whereas sharing between unrelated individuals was in agreement with the recombination models. Excess twin sharing in beta out-of-frame sequences was weaker because fewer shared sequences lowered the signal-to-noise ratio. Fewer insertions were carried by abundant cord blood beta clonotypes; a weaker similar trend was observed in young adult naive repertoires, while no such trend was observed in memory repertoires. Zero-insertion analyses could be partly confounded by invariant T cells such as MAIT and iNKT, though diverse VJ usage argued against such confounding for most clonotypes. Compared with coincidental sharing between unrelated individuals, an excess of low generation-probability sequences was observed among out-of-frame TCR alpha sequences shared between twins. Because the same donors could not be followed over many years, the conclusions relied on cross-sectional statistical analysis.

Counted from cysteine to phenylalanine, this CDR3 has 13 amino acids. Just the 39-base CDR3 DNA is kept, in frame starting at base 1. This same sample was also part of a study on T cells expressing NK-cell markers. As the second paper documents: Three sorted T-cell subsets (CD3+CD56+NKG2C+, CD3+CD56+NKG2C- and CD3+CD56-NKG2C+) from fewer than 10 donors had their TCR beta-chain repertoires profiled. Among the eight sequenced donors, seven were HCMV-seropositive and one was HCMV-seronegative. To restrict sorting to alphabetaTCR-expressing T cells, an anti-gammadeltaTCR antibody was added in several experiments. For over five donors, the dominant CD3+CD56+NKG2C+ clonotypes were among the top 10 CD8+ clonotypes and accounted for about 1.0-7.5% of CD8+ T cells. Those dominant clonotypes were again the most abundant among CD3+CD56-NKG2C+ cells in a few donors, at about 28.3-65%. Whether the expanded NKG2C-expressing T cell clones were specific for HCMV antigens was left unclear. All eight donors whose samples were sequenced were randomly selected healthy volunteers, three of them men and five women. To determine HCMV serostatus, a commercial ELISA kit was used to detect HCMV-specific IgG in serum. For over five donors, bulk peripheral blood T-cell repertoires were also sequenced from unsorted PBMC. MIGEC handled demultiplexing of the reads and grouping by UMI, while MiTCR was used to assemble and quantify clonotypes. To remove erroneous sequences, TCR cDNA sequences were retained only when supported by two or more reads. The tcR package was used for downstream repertoire analysis, and clonotypes were matched between fractions using CDR3 nucleotide sequence together with V segment. VDJmatch was used to annotate antigen specificity against VDJdb, with one amino acid substitution in CDR3 permitted.

The sequence links TRBV12-3 or TRBV12-4 to TRBJ2-7, with the identity of the D gene unclear. Sequenced input: PBMCs. The TCR comes from a woman aged 18-29 years in good health. Here the CDR3 is given as CASSLGPQLGSHF. The sequenced DNA: TGTGCCAGCAGTTTAGGCCCGCAACTCGGTTCCCACTTC.